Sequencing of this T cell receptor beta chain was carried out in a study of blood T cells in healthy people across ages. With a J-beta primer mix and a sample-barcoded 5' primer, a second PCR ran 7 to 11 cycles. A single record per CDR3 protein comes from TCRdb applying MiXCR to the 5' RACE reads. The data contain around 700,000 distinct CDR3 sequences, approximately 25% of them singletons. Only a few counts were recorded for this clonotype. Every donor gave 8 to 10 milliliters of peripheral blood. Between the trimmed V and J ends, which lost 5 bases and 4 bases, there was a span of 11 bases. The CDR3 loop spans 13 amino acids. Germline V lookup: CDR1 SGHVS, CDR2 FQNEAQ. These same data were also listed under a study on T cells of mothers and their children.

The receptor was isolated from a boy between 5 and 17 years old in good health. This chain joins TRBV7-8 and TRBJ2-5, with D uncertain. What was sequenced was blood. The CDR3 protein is CASSRTRPETQYF. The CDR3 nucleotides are TGTGCCAGCAGCAGGACCCGACCAGAGACCCAGTACTTC. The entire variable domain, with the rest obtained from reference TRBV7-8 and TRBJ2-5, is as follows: GAGVSQSPRYKVAKRGQDVALRCDPISGHVSLFWYQQALGQGPEFLTYFQNEAQLDKSGLPSDRFFAERPEGSVSTLKIQRTQQEDSAVYLCASSRTRPETQYFGPGTRLLVL.